A selection of T cell receptor beta chains follows, all from one sample in a study of blood T cells in healthy people across ages. From the 5' RACE reads, TCRdb called clonotypes with MiXCR, one entry per CDR3 protein. The sample lists around 800,000 distinct CDR3 sequences, 20% to 30% occurring once. This same sample was also part of a study on T cells of mothers and their children.

What was sequenced was blood. These receptors originate from a boy aged 5 to 17 in good health. Both conserved end residues are part of each CDR3. Each record gives: J gene, D gene, V gene, clone size, CDR3 length, CDR3 DNA, CDR3 protein. A D gene is named only where the DNA matches it firmly. Not all rows give a size; the values are once, few, many and, for expanded clones, a class.

TRBJ1-6 - TRBV12-3/TRBV12-4 - 17 TGTGCCAGCAGTTTAGGGGCAGGGAAGGTGGAAGGGTCACCCCTCCACTTT CASSLGAGKVEGSPLHF
TRBJ1-2 - TRBV30 few 11 TGTGCCTGGAGTCCGTCCTATGGCTACACCTTC CAWSPSYGYTF
TRBJ2-2 TRBD1 TRBV19 few 13 TGTGCCACCGGACAGGGGTACATCGGGGAGCTGTTTTTT CATGQGYIGELFF
TRBJ1-4 - TRBV5-1 few 14 TGCGCCAGCAGCTTGCTCCCCGCTAATGAAAAACTGTTTTTT CASSLLPANEKLFF
TRBJ1-1 TRBD1 TRBV15 - 16 TGTGCCACCAGCAGCAGACAGGGTCTGATGAACACTGAAGCTTTCTTT CATSSRQGLMNTEAFF
TRBJ1-1 TRBD1 TRBV28 few 15 TGTGCCAGCAGTTGGGGGACAGGGAGAGGCACTGAAGCTTTCTTT CASSWGTGRGTEAFF
TRBJ2-3 TRBD2 TRBV11-2 few 16 TGTGCCAGCAACCCCATAGCGGGGACCTTGCCAGATACGCAGTATTTT CASNPIAGTLPDTQYF
TRBJ2-5 - TRBV25-1 few 15 TGTGCCAGCAGTGAACGGCGGACCAGCGGGGAGACCCAGTACTTC CASSERRTSGETQYF
TRBJ1-5 - TRBV10-3 - 13 TGTGCCATCGGAAGGGGCATCAATCAGCCCCAGCATTTT CAIGRGINQPQHF
TRBJ2-7 - TRBV7-2 - 14 TGTGCCAGCACCCCGGGACCTAGGGCCTACGAGCAGTACTTC CASTPGPRAYEQYF
TRBJ1-4 TRBD1 TRBV5-1 - 16 TGCGCCAGCAGCACGAACCAACAGGGGACGTACGAAAAACTGTTTTTT CASSTNQQGTYEKLFF
TRBJ2-7 - TRBV18 - 14 TGTGCCAGCTCAAATCAGGGCCAAAACTACGAGCAGTACTTC CASSNQGQNYEQYF
TRBJ2-5 - TRBV12-3/TRBV12-4 few 16 TGTGCCAGCAGTTTAAGCCAGGGGATCTCCCAAGAGACCCAGTACTTC CASSLSQGISQETQYF
TRBJ2-7 TRBD1 TRBV18 - 15 TGTGCCAGCTCACGCACGACAGGGGAAGTCTACGAGCAGTACTTC CASSRTTGEVYEQYF
TRBJ1-2 TRBD1 TRBV6-5 - 17 TGTGCCAGCAGTTACTCCAATTTCGGACAGGGCAGTTATGGCTACACCTTC CASSYSNFGQGSYGYTF
TRBJ1-2 TRBD1 TRBV20-1 few 13 TGCAGTGCACGGGACAGCGATAACTATGGCTACACCTTC CSARDSDNYGYTF
TRBJ1-2 TRBD1 TRBV19 - 11 TGTGCCAGCGGACAGGAGTATGGCTACACCTTC CASGQEYGYTF
TRBJ2-7 - TRBV20-1 - 13 TGCAGTGCTAGAGGGCACCTCTCCTACGAGCAGTACTTC CSARGHLSYEQYF
TRBJ2-5 - TRBV28 - 11 TGTGCCGGCAGTTCGGGGGAGACCCAGTACTTC CAGSSGETQYF
TRBJ2-2 TRBD1 TRBV12-3/TRBV12-4 few 13 TGTGCCAGCAGTTTACAGGGGGACGGGGAGCTGTTTTTT CASSLQGDGELFF
TRBJ2-5 TRBD2 TRBV9 few 16 TGTGCCAGCAGCGGGCTAGCGGGGGCCTCCCAAGAGACCCAGTACTTC CASSGLAGASQETQYF
TRBJ2-3 - TRBV29-1 few 12 TGCAGCGGGGTTAACCGGGCAGATACGCAGTATTTT CSGVNRADTQYF
TRBJ2-3 TRBD1 TRBV3-1 few 15 TGTGCCAGCAGCCAAGACGGGACAGGAACAGATACGCAGTATTTT CASSQDGTGTDTQYF
TRBJ2-7 TRBD1 TRBV13 - 15 TGTGCCAGCAGCTTAAAAGGACAGGGAGGCTACGAGCAGTACTTC CASSLKGQGGYEQYF
TRBJ2-1 - TRBV12-3/TRBV12-4 - 11 TGTGCCAGCAGTCCCGGTTGGGTGCAGTTCTTC CASSPGWVQFF
TRBJ1-1 - TRBV6-6 - 14 TGTGCCAGCAGTTACTCACCGGGATGGACTGAAGCTTTCTTT CASSYSPGWTEAFF
TRBJ2-7 TRBD1 TRBV12-3/TRBV12-4 few 15 TGTGCCAGCAGGGGCTCCGGGACAGGGCCCTACGAGCAGTACTTC CASRGSGTGPYEQYF
TRBJ2-1 - TRBV5-1 - 13 TGCGCCAGCAGCTTCCTAGGGCGCTATGAGCAGTTCTTC CASSFLGRYEQFF